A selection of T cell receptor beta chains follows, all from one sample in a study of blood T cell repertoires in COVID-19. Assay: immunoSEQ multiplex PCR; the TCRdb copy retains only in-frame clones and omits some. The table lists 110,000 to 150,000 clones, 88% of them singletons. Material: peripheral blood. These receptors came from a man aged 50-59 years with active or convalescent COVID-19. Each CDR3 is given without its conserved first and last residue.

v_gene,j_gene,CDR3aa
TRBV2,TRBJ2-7,ASTPSGLAPRQGEQY
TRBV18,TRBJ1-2,ASSTGTGSSNYGYT
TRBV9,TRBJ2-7,ASSVEAVSTYEQY
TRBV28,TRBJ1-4,ASSAHQQGGEKLF
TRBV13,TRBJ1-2,ASSRLRQGGSGGYT
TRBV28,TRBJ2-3,ASSLWQPGHGTDTQY
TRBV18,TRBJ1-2,ASSPRQGDNYGYT
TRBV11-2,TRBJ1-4,ASSSVPLRSNEKLF
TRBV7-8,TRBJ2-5,ASSLGGLALETQY
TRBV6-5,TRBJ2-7,ASSYFGTQEQY
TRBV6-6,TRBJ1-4,ASSYASTNEKLF
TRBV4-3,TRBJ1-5,ASSPFGQGDEPQH
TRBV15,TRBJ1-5,ATSREGGDGNQPQH
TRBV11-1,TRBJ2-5,ASSEWTGGEETQY
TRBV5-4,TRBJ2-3,ASSRGLGTDTQY
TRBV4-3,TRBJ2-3,ASSQDQLGNTDTQY
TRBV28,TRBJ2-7,ASTPSQGTSYYEQY
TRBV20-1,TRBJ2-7,SASGGRALYEQY
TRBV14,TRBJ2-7,ASSPLGGLEQY
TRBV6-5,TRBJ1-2,ASRFDRVVGYT
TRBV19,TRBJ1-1,ASLDRNTEAF
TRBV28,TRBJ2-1,ASRSRESSYNEQF
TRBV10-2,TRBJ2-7,ASSDRQGVRGEQY
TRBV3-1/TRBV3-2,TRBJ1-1,ASSRVLGAEAF
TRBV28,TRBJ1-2,ASSLSGQRTFRGYT
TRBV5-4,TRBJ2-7,ASSITGSPKEQY
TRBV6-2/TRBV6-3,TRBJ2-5,ASSSLQETQY
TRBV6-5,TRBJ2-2,ASSYSMGRSGGELF
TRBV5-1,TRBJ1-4,ASSPGTATNEKLF
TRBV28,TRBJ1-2,ASLARGANYGYT
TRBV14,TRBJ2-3,ASSRTPGAPTDTQY
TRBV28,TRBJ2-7,ASSLSFYGTSSYEQY
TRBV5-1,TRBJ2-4,ASSWTSGGVILAKNIQY